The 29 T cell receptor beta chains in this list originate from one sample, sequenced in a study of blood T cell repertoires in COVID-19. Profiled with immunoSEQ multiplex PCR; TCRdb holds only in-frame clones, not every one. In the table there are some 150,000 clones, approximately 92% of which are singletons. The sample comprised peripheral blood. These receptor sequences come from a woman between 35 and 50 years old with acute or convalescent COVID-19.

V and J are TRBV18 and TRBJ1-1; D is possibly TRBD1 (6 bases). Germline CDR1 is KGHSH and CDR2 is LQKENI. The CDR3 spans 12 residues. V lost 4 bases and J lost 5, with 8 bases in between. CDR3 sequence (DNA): TGTGCCAGCTCACAGGGGGAGACTGAAGCTTTCTTT. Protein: CASSQGETEAFF.

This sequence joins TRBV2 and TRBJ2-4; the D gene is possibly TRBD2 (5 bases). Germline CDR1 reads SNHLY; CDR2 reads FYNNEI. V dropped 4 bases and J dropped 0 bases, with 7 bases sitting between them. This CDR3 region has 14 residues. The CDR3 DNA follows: TGTGCCAGCAGTGGAGGGCTAGCCAAAAACATTCAGTACTTC. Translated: CASSGGLAKNIQYF.

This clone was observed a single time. Here the CDR3 DNA reads TGTGCCAGCAGCCAAATCGGGAATGAAAAACTGTTTTTT. It encodes CASSQIGNEKLFF. The chain is built from TRBV3-1 (or the pseudogene TRBV3-2) and TRBJ1-4; D unclear. The V end was cut by 2 bases, the J end by 5 bases, with 6 bases between. The CDR3 is 13 residues long. Per germline, CDR1 LGHDT and CDR2 YNNKEL (reference sequence).

The CDR3 bases are TGCGCCAGCAGCTTGGGGACAACCTACGAGCAGTACTTC. Translation gives CASSLGTTYEQYF. The genes are TRBV5-1 and TRBJ2-7; perhaps TRBD1 as D (5 bases). Trimming stripped 0 bases from V and 2 bases from J, with 6 bases between. This CDR3 contains 13 residues. The germline V gene has CDR1 SGHRS and CDR2 YFSETQ.

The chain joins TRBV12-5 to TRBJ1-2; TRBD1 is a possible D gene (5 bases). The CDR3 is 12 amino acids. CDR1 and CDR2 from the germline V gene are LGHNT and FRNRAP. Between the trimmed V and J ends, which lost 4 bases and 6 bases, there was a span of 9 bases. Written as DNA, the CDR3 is TGTGCTAGTGGTTCACAGGCTGATGGCTACACCTTC. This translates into CASGSQADGYTF. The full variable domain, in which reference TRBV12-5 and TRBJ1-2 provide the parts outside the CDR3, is DARVTQTPRHKVTEMGQEVTMRCQPILGHNTVFWYRQTMMQGLELLAYFRNRAPLDDSGMPKDRFSAEMPDATLATLKIQPSEPRDSAVYFCASGSQADGYTFGSGTRLTVV.

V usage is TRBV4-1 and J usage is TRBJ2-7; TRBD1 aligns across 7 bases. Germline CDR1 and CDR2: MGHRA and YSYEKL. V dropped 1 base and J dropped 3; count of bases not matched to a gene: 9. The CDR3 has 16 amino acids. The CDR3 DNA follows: TGCGCCAGCAGCCAAGTTTTAGGGACAGCGTTCTACGAGCAGTACTTC. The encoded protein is CASSQVLGTAFYEQYF.

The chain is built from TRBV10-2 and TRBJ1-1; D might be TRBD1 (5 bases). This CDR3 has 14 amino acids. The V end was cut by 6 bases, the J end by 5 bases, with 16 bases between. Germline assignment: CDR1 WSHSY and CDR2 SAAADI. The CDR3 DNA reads TGCGCCAGCAGGGAGGGGAGTAGGGCGACTGAAGCTTTCTTT. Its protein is CASREGSRATEAFF.

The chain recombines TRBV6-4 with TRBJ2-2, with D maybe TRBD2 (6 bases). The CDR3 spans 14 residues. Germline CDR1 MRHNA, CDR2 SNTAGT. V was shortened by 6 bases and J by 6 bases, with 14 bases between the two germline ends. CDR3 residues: CASREGSLAGELFF. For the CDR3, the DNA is TGTGCCAGCAGGGAGGGGTCCCTTGCCGGGGAGCTGTTTTTT.

The DNA for the CDR3 is TGTGCCAGCAGCCCAGGGACAGGGGGCTTTTACGAGCAGTACTTC. It codes for CASSPGTGGFYEQYF. V gene TRBV28 combines with J gene TRBJ2-7, with 12 bases lining up with TRBD1. The CDR3 spans 15 residues. The germline gives CDR1 MDHEN, CDR2 SYDVKM. V dropped 6 bases and J dropped 4; count of bases not matched to a gene: 7.

This CDR3 is CASSQASRLAKNIQYF. The CDR3 DNA is TGTGCCAGCAGCCAAGCATCGCGTTTGGCCAAAAACATTCAGTACTTC. This chain links TRBV3-1 (or the pseudogene TRBV3-2) with TRBJ2-4; D is ambiguous. V was trimmed by 1 base and J by 1 base, leaving 11 bases between them. The CDR3 contains 16 residues. Germline assignment: CDR1 LGHDT and CDR2 YNNKEL (reference sequence).

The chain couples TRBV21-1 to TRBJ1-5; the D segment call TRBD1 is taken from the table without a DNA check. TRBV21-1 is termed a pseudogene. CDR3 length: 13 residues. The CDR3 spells CASSRSGHQPQHF. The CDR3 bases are TGTGCCAGCAGTCGGTCAGGCCATCAGCCCCAGCATTTT.

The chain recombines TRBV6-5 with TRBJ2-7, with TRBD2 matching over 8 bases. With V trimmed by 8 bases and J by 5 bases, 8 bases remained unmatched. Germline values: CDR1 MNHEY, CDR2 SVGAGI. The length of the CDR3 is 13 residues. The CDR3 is CASRTSRTDEQYF. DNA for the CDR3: TGTGCCAGCCGGACTAGCAGAACGGACGAGCAGTACTTC.

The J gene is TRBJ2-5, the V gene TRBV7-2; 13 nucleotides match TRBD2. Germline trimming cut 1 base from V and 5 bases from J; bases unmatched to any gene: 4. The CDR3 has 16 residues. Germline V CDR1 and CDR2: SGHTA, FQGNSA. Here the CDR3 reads CASSLVQLAGGETQYF. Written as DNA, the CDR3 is TGTGCCAGCAGCTTAGTTCAACTAGCGGGGGGGGAGACCCAGTACTTC.

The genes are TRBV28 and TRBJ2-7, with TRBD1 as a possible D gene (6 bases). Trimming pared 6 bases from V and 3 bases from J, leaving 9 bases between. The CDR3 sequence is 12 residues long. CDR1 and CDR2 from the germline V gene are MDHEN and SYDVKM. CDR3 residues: CASRTGFYEQYF. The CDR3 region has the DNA TGTGCCAGCAGAACAGGGTTCTACGAGCAGTACTTC.

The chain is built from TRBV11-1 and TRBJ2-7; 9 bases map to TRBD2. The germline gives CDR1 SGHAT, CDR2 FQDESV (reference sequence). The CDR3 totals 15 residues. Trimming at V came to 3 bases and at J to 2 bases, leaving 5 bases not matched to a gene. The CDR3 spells CASSFASGAPYEQYF. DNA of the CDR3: TGTGCCAGCAGCTTCGCTAGCGGGGCCCCCTACGAGCAGTACTTC.

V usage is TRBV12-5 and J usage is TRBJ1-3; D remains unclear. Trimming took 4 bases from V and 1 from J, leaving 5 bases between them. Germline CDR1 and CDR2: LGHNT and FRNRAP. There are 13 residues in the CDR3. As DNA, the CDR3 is TGTGCTAGTGGTTGGAGTTCTGGAAACACCATATATTTT. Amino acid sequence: CASGWSSGNTIYF. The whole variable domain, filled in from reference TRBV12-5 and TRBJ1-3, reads DARVTQTPRHKVTEMGQEVTMRCQPILGHNTVFWYRQTMMQGLELLAYFRNRAPLDDSGMPKDRFSAEMPDATLATLKIQPSEPRDSAVYFCASGWSSGNTIYFGEGSWLTVV.

CDR3 DNA: TGCGCCAGCAGGCCAGGGCAGGAGACTGAAGCTTTCTTT. Translating it yields CASRPGQETEAFF. The gene calls are TRBV5-1 and TRBJ1-1; D may be TRBD1 (5 bases). Per germline, CDR1 SGHRS and CDR2 YFSETQ. This CDR3 contains 13 residues. Trimming stripped 5 bases from V and 5 bases from J, with 13 bases between.

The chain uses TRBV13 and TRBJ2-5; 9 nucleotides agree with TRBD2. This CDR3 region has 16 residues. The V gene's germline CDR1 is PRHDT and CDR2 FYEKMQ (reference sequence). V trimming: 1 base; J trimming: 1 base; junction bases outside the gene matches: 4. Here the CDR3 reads CASSLAVAGVQETQYF. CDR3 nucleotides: TGTGCCAGCAGCTTAGCGGTAGCGGGAGTCCAAGAGACCCAGTACTTC.

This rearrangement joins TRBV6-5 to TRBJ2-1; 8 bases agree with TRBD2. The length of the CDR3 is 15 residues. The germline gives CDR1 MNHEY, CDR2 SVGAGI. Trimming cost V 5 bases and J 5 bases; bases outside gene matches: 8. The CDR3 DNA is TGTGCCAGCAGTAGGATAGCGGGGAAACACAATGAGCAGTTCTTC. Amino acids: CASSRIAGKHNEQFF.

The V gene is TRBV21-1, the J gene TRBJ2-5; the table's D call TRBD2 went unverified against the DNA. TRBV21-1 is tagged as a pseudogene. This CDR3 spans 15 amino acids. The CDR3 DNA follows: TGTGCCAGCAGCACATTTAGCGGGAGAGATGAGACCCAGTACTTC. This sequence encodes CASSTFSGRDETQYF.

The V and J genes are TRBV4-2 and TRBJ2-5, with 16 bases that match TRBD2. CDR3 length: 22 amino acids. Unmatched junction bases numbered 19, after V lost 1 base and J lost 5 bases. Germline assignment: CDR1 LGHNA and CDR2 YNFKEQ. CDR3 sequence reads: CASSQGLIPGTSGRAWMETQYF. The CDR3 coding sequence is TGTGCCAGCAGCCAAGGCTTGATTCCCGGGACTAGCGGGAGGGCCTGGATGGAGACCCAGTACTTC.

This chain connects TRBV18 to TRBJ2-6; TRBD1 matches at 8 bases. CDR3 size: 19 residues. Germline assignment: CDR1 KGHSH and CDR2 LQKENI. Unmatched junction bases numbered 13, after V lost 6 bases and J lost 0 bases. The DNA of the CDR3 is TGTGCCAGCTCGCCCATGCAGGGGGCCCTCAGCTCTGGGGCCAACGTCCTGACTTTC. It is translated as CASSPMQGALSSGANVLTF.

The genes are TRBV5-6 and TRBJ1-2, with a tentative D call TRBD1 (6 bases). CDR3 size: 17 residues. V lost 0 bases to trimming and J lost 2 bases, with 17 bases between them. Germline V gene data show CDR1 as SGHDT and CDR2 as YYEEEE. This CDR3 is CASSLANSGGRNYGYTF. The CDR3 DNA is TGTGCCAGCAGCTTGGCCAATTCCGGGGGGCGCAACTATGGCTACACCTTC.

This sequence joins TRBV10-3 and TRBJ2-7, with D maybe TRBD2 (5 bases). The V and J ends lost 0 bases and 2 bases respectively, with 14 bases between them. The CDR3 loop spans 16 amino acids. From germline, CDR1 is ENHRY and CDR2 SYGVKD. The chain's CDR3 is CAISESIRGPAYEQYF. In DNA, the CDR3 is TGTGCCATCAGTGAGTCGATACGGGGTCCAGCCTACGAGCAGTACTTC.

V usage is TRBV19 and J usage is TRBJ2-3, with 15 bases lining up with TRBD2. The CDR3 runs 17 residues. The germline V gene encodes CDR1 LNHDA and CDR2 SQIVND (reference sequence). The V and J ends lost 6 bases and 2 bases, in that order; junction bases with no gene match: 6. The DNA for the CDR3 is TGTGCCAGTAGCGCCCGGACTAGCGGGGGGGCCACAGATACGCAGTATTTT. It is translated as CASSARTSGGATDTQYF.

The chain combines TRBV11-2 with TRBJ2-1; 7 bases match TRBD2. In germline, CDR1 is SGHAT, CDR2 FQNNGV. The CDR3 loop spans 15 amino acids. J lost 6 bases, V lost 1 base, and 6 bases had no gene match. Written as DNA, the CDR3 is TGTGCCAGCAGCTTAGTAACAGCGGGACGCAATGAGCAGTTCTTC. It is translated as CASSLVTAGRNEQFF.

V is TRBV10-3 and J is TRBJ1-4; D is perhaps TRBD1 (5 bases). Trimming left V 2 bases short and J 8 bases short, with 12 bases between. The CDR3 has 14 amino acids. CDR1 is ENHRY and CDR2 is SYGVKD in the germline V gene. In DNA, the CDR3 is TGTGCCATCAGTGAGAGGGGTGCAACCGAAAAACTGTTTTTT. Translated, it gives CAISERGATEKLFF.

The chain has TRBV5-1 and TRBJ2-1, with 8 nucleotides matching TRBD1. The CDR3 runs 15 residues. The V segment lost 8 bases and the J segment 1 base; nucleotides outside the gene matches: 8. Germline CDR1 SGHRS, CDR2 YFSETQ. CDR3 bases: TGCGCCAGTAAAACAGGGGGAGGTTCCTACAATGAGCAGTTCTTC. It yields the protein CASKTGGGSYNEQFF.

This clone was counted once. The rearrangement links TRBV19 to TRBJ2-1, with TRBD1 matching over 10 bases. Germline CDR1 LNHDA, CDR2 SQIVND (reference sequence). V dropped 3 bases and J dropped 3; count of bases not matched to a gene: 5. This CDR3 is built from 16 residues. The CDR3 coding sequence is TGTGCCAGTAGTATCGCTTGGACAGGGGGCTACAATGAGCAGTTCTTC. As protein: CASSIAWTGGYNEQFF.